These 5 T cell receptor beta chains share one sample of origin, sequenced in a study of blood T cell repertoires in COVID-19 (dated by TCRdb to the early 2020s). Library preparation used the immunoSEQ multiplex PCR assay. Here the immuneACCESS table is served through TCRdb, limited to in-frame sequences with V and J called. Missing clones are a known gap in these copies; in checked studies unresolved V genes cover under half, and the rest lacks a known reason. This sample lists approximately 260,000 clones; 70% to 90% were detected once. 0.95% to 1.5% of the sample is in the top ten clones. Sequenced sample: PBMCs or T cells enriched from blood (not recorded which). Receptor source: a woman aged 40 to 50 with acute COVID-19.

The table lists this clone with a few counts. The chain couples TRBV11-3 to TRBJ1-6; perhaps TRBD1 as D (5 bases). The germline CDR1 and CDR2 sequences are SGHNT and YENEEA. V lost 4 bases to trimming and J lost 7 bases, with 11 bases between them. The CDR3 length is 14 residues. CDR3 DNA sequence: TGTGCCAGCAGCTCGGGACTTCCAAATTCACCCCTCCACTTT. It is translated as CASSSGLPNSPLHF.

This chain joins TRBV15 and TRBJ2-2, with D uncertain. Between the trimmed V and J ends, which lost 2 bases and 7 bases, there was a span of 5 bases. Germline CDR1 is LNHNV and CDR2 is YYDKDF (reference sequence). This CDR3 region has 12 residues. This CDR3 reads CATSRYGGELFF. CDR3 nucleotide sequence: TGTGCCACCAGCAGATACGGCGGGGAGCTGTTTTTT.

The gene calls are TRBV11-2 and TRBJ1-1; D unclear. Germline V gene sequence: CDR1 SGHAT, CDR2 FQNNGV. V lost 5 bases and J lost 4, with 11 bases in between. This CDR3 is 13 amino acids long. The CDR3 spells CASSAGIITEAFF. DNA for the CDR3: TGTGCCAGCAGCGCCGGGATTATCACTGAAGCTTTCTTT.

The CDR3 spells CASSITTANEQFF. As DNA, the CDR3 is TGTGCCAGTAGTATTACCACAGCCAATGAGCAGTTCTTC. The chain uses TRBV19 and TRBJ2-1; the D is unclear. The CDR3 is 13 amino acids. From germline, CDR1 is LNHDA and CDR2 SQIVND (reference sequence). Deletions cut 3 bases from V and 6 bases from J, with 9 bases between.

This sequence joins TRBV7-8 and TRBJ1-2; 8 nucleotides align to TRBD1. Trimming at V came to 4 bases and at J to 5 bases, leaving 6 bases not matched to a gene. The CDR3 contains 14 residues. CDR1 and CDR2 from the germline V gene are SGHVS and FQNEAQ. The CDR3 here is CASSSDRGHYGYTF. The CDR3 bases are TGTGCCAGCAGCTCCGACAGGGGCCATTATGGCTACACCTTC.